This is a list of T cell receptor beta chains from one sample in a study of T cell responses to AZD1222 COVID-19 vaccine. The repertoire was sequenced with immunoSEQ multiplex PCR; TCRdb's copy has only in-frame clones and lacks some. Of fewer than 120,000 clones listed, around 90% are singletons. The sample consisted of peripheral blood, taken on day 0 of AZD1222 vaccination. These receptor sequences come from an adult in good health. Each CDR3 is given with its conserved first and last residue. A D gene is named only where the DNA matches it firmly. Clone size is given for some rows only: seen once, a few or many times, or a class if the clone is expanded.

>NA|TRBJ2-1|TRBV19|14|TRBD2
TGTGCCAGTAGACGGACTAGTGGGGCCAATGAGCAGTTCTTC
CASRRTSGANEQFF
>NA|TRBJ1-1|TRBV11-3|15|NA
TGTGCCAGCAGCCCGGGGCTGGACAGAAACACTGAAGCTTTCTTT
CASSPGLDRNTEAFF
>NA|TRBJ1-1|TRBV11-2|14|NA
TGTGCCAGCAGCTCGAATCGGCAGGTCACTGAAGCTTTCTTT
CASSSNRQVTEAFF
>NA|TRBJ2-3|TRBV19|14|TRBD2
TGTGCCAGTAGGGCGGGACTAGCGGGGGATACGCAGTATTTT
CASRAGLAGDTQYF
>NA|TRBJ1-3|TRBV6-1|14|NA
TGTGCCAGCAGTGAGAGGGCGCATGGAAACACCATATATTTT
CASSERAHGNTIYF
>NA|TRBJ2-2|TRBV29-1|14|TRBD2
TGCAGCGGGACTAGCGGGGGGGCCCTCGGGGAGCTGTTTTTT
CSGTSGGALGELFF
>NA|TRBJ1-6|TRBV7-3|14|TRBD1
TGTGCCAGCAGCCCCCGGGACAGCAATTCACCCCTCCACTTT
CASSPRDSNSPLHF
>NA|TRBJ1-1|TRBV7-9|13|NA
TGTGCCAGCAGCCCGCCCACAGCAGGGTATACTTTCTTT
CASSPPTAGYTFF
>few|TRBJ1-5|TRBV19|17|NA
TGTGCCAGTAGTCCCCGGGGGGGGGTGCGAGGCAATCAGCCCCAGCATTTT
CASSPRGGVRGNQPQHF
>once|TRBJ1-1|TRBV2|14|NA
TGTGCCAGCACCACCGGGGTCCAGAACACTGAAGCTTTCTTT
CASTTGVQNTEAFF
>NA|TRBJ1-6|TRBV3-1/TRBV3-2|16|NA
TGTGCCAGCAGCCGAGACTCGTCCTCTTATAATTCACCCCTCCACTTT
CASSRDSSSYNSPLHF
>NA|TRBJ1-4|TRBV18|16|TRBD1
TGTGCCAGCTCACTGACAGGGACGAATTTCGATGAAAAACTGTTTTTT
CASSLTGTNFDEKLFF
>NA|TRBJ1-3|TRBV6-5|13|TRBD1
TGTGCCAGCAGGTCCACAGGGGGGGACACCATATATTTT
CASRSTGGDTIYF
>few|TRBJ2-7|TRBV15|16|NA
TGTGCCACCAGCAGCCCCGAGACTGGGGGTGGGTACGAGCAGTACTTC
CATSSPETGGGYEQYF
>NA|TRBJ2-2|TRBV2|12|NA
TGTGCCAGCAGTGCGTTCGGCGGGGAGCTGTTTTTT
CASSAFGGELFF
>NA|TRBJ1-6|TRBV18|14|NA
TGTGCCAGCTCACCTGTGACAGATAATTCACCCCTCCACTTT
CASSPVTDNSPLHF
>once|TRBJ2-4|TRBV4-1|15|NA
TGCGCCAGCAGCCATACCTCGGGGAGCAAAAACATTCAGTACTTC
CASSHTSGSKNIQYF
>NA|TRBJ1-5|TRBV28|15|NA
TGTGCCAGCAGCCTAAGGGGTTATAGCAATCAGCCCCAGCATTTT
CASSLRGYSNQPQHF
>NA|TRBJ1-1|TRBV5-4|11|NA
TGTGCCAGCAGCTGGGGTGGTGAAGCTTTCTTT
CASSWGGEAFF
>NA|TRBJ1-2|TRBV5-6|13|TRBD1
TGTGCCAGCAACAGGGGAGGGTCCTATGGCTACACCTTC
CASNRGGSYGYTF
>NA|TRBJ1-2|TRBV19|14|NA
TGTGCCAGTAGTACCCGGGCGGAGGGCTATGGCTACACCTTC
CASSTRAEGYGYTF
>NA|TRBJ1-3|TRBV30|14|NA
TGTGCCTGGAGCGCCCAAGGGAAGGGAAACACCATATATTTT
CAWSAQGKGNTIYF
>NA|TRBJ1-5|TRBV7-2|14|NA
TGTGCCAGCAGTCCTGGGGCACCGGGTCAGCCCCAGCATTTT
CASSPGAPGQPQHF
>NA|TRBJ2-1|TRBV19|13|TRBD2
TGTGCCAGTAGTATAGGACTAGCGGGGGGGCAGTTCTTC
CASSIGLAGGQFF
>NA|TRBJ1-1|TRBV2|14|NA
TGTGCCAGCAGTGAAGTAGGGGGTGGGACTGAAGCTTTCTTT
CASSEVGGGTEAFF
>NA|TRBJ1-2|TRBV21-1|17|NA
TGTGCCAGCAGAAACCCTCCCCTGGGAGGGGCGAGCTATGGCTACACCTTC
CASRNPPLGGASYGYTF
>NA|TRBJ1-1|TRBV12-3/TRBV12-4|13|NA
TGTGCCAGCACCCCAGAGGCTATCACTGAAGCTTTCTTT
CASTPEAITEAFF
>NA|TRBJ2-7|TRBV27|15|TRBD2
TGTGCCAGCAGTTTGGGGACTATTGGAGTCTACGAGCAGTACTTC
CASSLGTIGVYEQYF
>NA|TRBJ2-1|TRBV10-3|14|NA
TGTGCCATCAGTGGTACCGGGACACCCAATGAGCAGTTCTTC
CAISGTGTPNEQFF